The 24 T cell receptor beta chains below come from one sample, sequenced in a study of somatic mutations in cytotoxic T cells in rheumatoid arthritis. The protocol was immunoSEQ multiplex PCR, while the TCRdb copy is restricted to in-frame clones and leaves out a portion. Of several thousand clones detected, nearly 80% appear once; the ten largest clones hold under 5.5%. Sequencing was performed on CD8+ T cells sorted from blood. These receptors came from an adult with rheumatoid arthritis.

This clone occurred a few times. CDR3 amino acids: CASSVGDSRPGELFF. The CDR3 DNA reads as TGTGCCAGCAGCGTAGGGGACAGTCGACCCGGGGAGCTGTTTTTT. The V gene is TRBV9, the J gene TRBJ2-2, with TRBD1 matching over 7 bases. This CDR3 is 15 amino acids long. V dropped 0 bases and J dropped 6; count of bases not matched to a gene: 5. In germline, CDR1 is SGDLS, CDR2 YYNGEE.

The chain employs TRBV10-3 and TRBJ2-7, with TRBD2 matching over 9 bases. Trimming removed 3 bases from V and 3 bases from J; junction bases left unmatched: 9. This CDR3 comprises 16 residues. Germline values: CDR1 ENHRY, CDR2 SYGVKD. CDR3 residues: CAISDSEIAGDYEQYF. CDR3 DNA: TGTGCCATCAGTGATTCGGAAATAGCGGGAGACTACGAGCAGTACTTC.

The chain uses TRBV7-3 and TRBJ1-1; tentatively, D is TRBD1 (5 bases). The V gene's germline CDR1 is SGHTA and CDR2 FQGTGA. Trimming took 5 bases from V and 4 from J, leaving 14 bases between them. The CDR3 is 14 amino acids. The CDR3: CASSTQASSTEAFF. The CDR3 coding sequence is TGTGCCAGCAGCACACAGGCTTCCTCCACTGAAGCTTTCTTT.

Only one count was recorded for this clone. The chain's CDR3 is CASSEWQGPGELFF. As DNA, the CDR3 is TGTGCCAGCAGTGAATGGCAGGGTCCCGGGGAGCTGTTTTTT. The genes are TRBV2 and TRBJ2-2; possibly TRBD1 for D (5 bases). In germline, CDR1 is SNHLY, CDR2 FYNNEI. The CDR3 loop spans 14 amino acids. V lost 2 bases and J lost 6, with 10 bases in between.

The V and J genes are TRBV7-6 and TRBJ2-3, with 8 nucleotides matching TRBD1. The CDR3 spans 16 residues. Losses at the gene ends were 4 bases for V and 1 base for J; bases not matched to a gene: 7. CDR1 and CDR2 from the germline V gene are SGHVS and FNYEAQ. The CDR3 loop is CASSSGQGGGTDTQYF. The CDR3 DNA reads as TGTGCCAGCAGCTCTGGACAGGGAGGAGGCACAGATACGCAGTATTTT.

The J gene is TRBJ2-2, the V gene TRBV7-8; 9 nucleotides match TRBD1. The CDR3 has 18 residues. V shed 1 base, J shed 4 bases, and the junction held 10 bases outside the gene matches. Per the germline V gene, CDR1 is SGHVS and CDR2 is FQNEAQ. CDR3 in DNA: TGTGCCAGCAGCTTAGAGGGACAGGGATGGGTCAGCACCGGGGAGCTGTTTTTT. Translated, it gives CASSLEGQGWVSTGELFF.

The CDR3 nucleotides read TGTGCCAGCAGTACTACAGGGTCCTACGAGCAGTACTTC. Its translation is CASSTTGSYEQYF. This chain uses TRBV11-3 with TRBJ2-7; D perhaps matches TRBD1 (6 bases). The CDR3 extends over 13 amino acids. V was pared by 6 bases and J by 1 base, with 10 bases between. Per the germline V gene, CDR1 is SGHNT and CDR2 is YENEEA.

The rearrangement links TRBV19 to TRBJ1-1; D is undetermined. The CDR3 spans 14 residues. Germline V gene lookup returns CDR1 LNHDA and CDR2 SQIVND (reference sequence). Trimming took off 5 bases at V and 0 bases at J, with 10 bases between the two ends. CDR3 coding DNA: TGTGCCAGTAGTGAAAGGTTGATGAACACTGAAGCTTTCTTT. Encoded protein: CASSERLMNTEAFF.

The chain has TRBV6-4 and TRBJ2-3; the match to TRBD2 covers 8 bases. The germline V gene has CDR1 MRHNA and CDR2 SNTAGT. The V gene end was trimmed by 4 bases and the J gene end by 4 bases; junction bases not matched to a gene: 10. The CDR3 covers 16 residues. DNA for the CDR3: TGTGCCAGCAGTGCCTCGAGCGGGAGTAGCGCAGATACGCAGTATTTT. Protein sequence: CASSASSGSSADTQYF.

This clone showed up just once. The sample carries other DNA sequences with the same CDR3. The chain combines TRBV28 with TRBJ2-7; TRBD2 matches 8 bases. V gave up 5 bases and J gave up 2 bases; unmatched junction bases: 8. The CDR3 runs 15 residues. Germline values: CDR1 MDHEN, CDR2 SYDVKM. The CDR3 region has the DNA TGTGCCAGCAGTGCCCTAGCGGGCTCTGCCTACGAGCAGTACTTC. This gives the protein CASSALAGSAYEQYF.

The gene calls are TRBV27 and TRBJ2-2; possibly TRBD2 for D (6 bases). The length of the CDR3 is 14 residues. V shed 5 bases and J shed 2 bases, with 9 bases lying between them. Germline V gene data show CDR1 as MNHEY and CDR2 as SMNVEV (reference sequence). CDR3 in DNA: TGTGCCAGCAGTCCTGGACTAAACACCGGGGAGCTGTTTTTT. Translating gives CASSPGLNTGELFF.

The chain employs TRBV28 and TRBJ1-2, with D possibly TRBD1 on 6 matching bases. V gave up 9 bases and J gave up 0 bases, with 23 bases separating them. Germline assignment: CDR1 MDHEN and CDR2 SYDVKM. This CDR3 is 17 amino acids long. The CDR3 loop reads CASRGQQGPSPNYGYTF. The DNA of the CDR3 is TGTGCCAGTAGAGGTCAACAGGGACCGTCTCCTAACTATGGCTACACCTTC.

The chain is built from TRBV5-1 and TRBJ2-2; perhaps TRBD1 as D (6 bases). Germline V gives CDR1 SGHRS, CDR2 YFSETQ. The CDR3 runs to 15 residues. Trimming stripped 3 bases from V and 3 bases from J, with 12 bases between. The CDR3 DNA follows: TGCGCCAGCAGCTCCTTTCCAGGGGACACCGGGGAGCTGTTTTTT. Translating gives CASSSFPGDTGELFF.

In this sample, this clone turned up a few times. The rearrangement joins TRBV9 to TRBJ1-4, with D unresolved. V lost 3 bases and J lost 0, with 3 bases in between. The CDR3 has 13 residues. CDR1 is SGDLS, CDR2 YYNGEE, per germline. The CDR3 here is CASSESTNEKLFF. CDR3 bases: TGTGCCAGCAGCGAATCAACTAATGAAAAACTGTTTTTT.

DNA for the CDR3: TGTGCCAGCAGCCGACCAGCCCCCGGGGAGCTGTTTTTT. This sequence encodes CASSRPAPGELFF. The genes are TRBV4-2 and TRBJ2-2; D uncertain. This CDR3 has 13 amino acids. Between the trimmed V and J ends, which lost 4 bases and 6 bases, there was a span of 9 bases. The germline CDR1 and CDR2 sequences are LGHNA and YNFKEQ.

This rearrangement joins TRBV9 to TRBJ2-7; no clear D. CDR1 SGDLS and CDR2 YYNGEE come from the germline V gene. The CDR3 is 13 residues long. Trimming left V 0 bases short and J 6 bases short, with 10 bases between. Written as DNA, the CDR3 is TGTGCCAGCAGCGTAGGCGGCGGAAGCGAGCAGTACTTC. Translated, it gives CASSVGGGSEQYF. The variable domain in full, with the rest retrieved from reference TRBV9 and TRBJ2-7, is DSGVTQTPKHLITATGQRVTLRCSPRSGDLSVYWYQQSLDQGLQFLIQYYNGEERAKGNILERFSAQQFPDLHSELNLSSLELGDSALYFCASSVGGGSEQYFGPGTRLTVT.

This clone came up once. The chain joins TRBV15 to TRBJ1-5; the match to TRBD1 covers 8 bases. J gave up 8 bases and V 3 bases, and 9 bases lay outside the gene matches. Germline-derived CDR1 and CDR2 are LNHNV and YYDKDF (reference sequence). The CDR3 totals 15 residues. In DNA form, the CDR3 reads TGTGCCACCAGCAGGGACAGGGACGGAGGGAAGCCCCAGCATTTT. Translation gives CATSRDRDGGKPQHF.

This clone was counted only a few times. The chain joins TRBV15 to TRBJ1-5, with D unclear. Germline CDR1 reads LNHNV; CDR2 reads YYDKDF (reference sequence). V was clipped by 5 bases and J by 6 bases, with 17 bases between them. The CDR3 is made up of 15 amino acids. In nucleotides, the CDR3 is TGTGCCACCAGCTCTCCCCCCCTAGGTAGTCAGCCCCAGCATTTT. It is translated as CATSSPPLGSQPQHF. The full variable domain, rest sourced from reference TRBV15 and TRBJ1-5, is DAMVIQNPRYQVTQFGKPVTLSCSQTLNHNVMYWYQQKSSQAPKLLFHYYDKDFNNEADTPDNFQSRRPNTSFCFLDIRSPGLGDTAMYLCATSSPPLGSQPQHFGDGTRLSIL.

The chain has TRBV7-9 and TRBJ2-3; TRBD2 matches 9 bases. Germline values: CDR1 SEHNR, CDR2 FQNEAQ (reference sequence). This CDR3 comprises 17 residues. J was trimmed by 4 bases and V by 0 bases; bases with no gene match: 8. The CDR3 region is CASSLARVAGVADTQYF. For the CDR3, the DNA is TGTGCCAGCAGCTTAGCGAGGGTAGCGGGAGTGGCAGATACGCAGTATTTT.

V is TRBV6-5 and J is TRBJ2-1; D is possibly TRBD1 (5 bases). This CDR3 contains 13 residues. The germline V gene has CDR1 MNHEY and CDR2 SVGAGI. V was trimmed by 4 bases and J by 6 bases, leaving 10 bases between them. CDR3 sequence (DNA): TGTGCCAGCAGTTTACGACAGTCCAATGAGCAGTTCTTC. This codes for CASSLRQSNEQFF.

This sequence joins TRBV4-1 and TRBJ1-2; the D gene is possibly TRBD1 (6 bases). Looked up from germline, CDR1 is MGHRA and CDR2 is YSYEKL. The V gene lost 4 bases and the J gene lost 3 bases, with 12 bases spanning the gap. The CDR3 sequence is 14 residues long. This chain's CDR3 is CASSRAAGDYGYTF. CDR3 bases: TGCGCCAGCAGCCGCGCGGCAGGGGACTATGGCTACACCTTC.

The V call is TRBV11-2, the J call TRBJ2-7; 9 bases line up with TRBD2. V gave up 3 bases and J gave up 0 bases; unmatched junction bases: 3. This CDR3 is 15 amino acids long. Germline CDR1 is SGHAT and CDR2 is FQNNGV. CDR3 sequence (DNA): TGTGCCAGCAGCTTGGCGGGGGGGTTCTCCTACGAGCAGTACTTC. Its protein is CASSLAGGFSYEQYF.

V is TRBV27 and J is TRBJ1-2, with D perhaps matching TRBD1 (6 bases). Germline V gene lookup returns CDR1 MNHEY and CDR2 SMNVEV (reference sequence). V was cut by 3 bases and J by 8 bases, with 16 bases left in between. The CDR3 sequence is 14 residues long. For the CDR3, the DNA is TGTGCCAGCAGTTTGTCGGGGGGGGCGGGGGGCTACACCTTC. Translating it yields CASSLSGGAGGYTF.

The chain uses TRBV6-6 and TRBJ1-1, with D perhaps TRBD1 (6 bases). This CDR3 is built from 13 residues. The V end was cut by 6 bases, the J end by 7 bases, with 15 bases between. Germline loops: CDR1 MNHNY, CDR2 SVGAGI (reference sequence). CDR3 amino acids: CASRAGQSSEAFF. In DNA, the CDR3 is TGTGCCAGCAGGGCCGGACAGAGTAGTGAAGCTTTCTTT.